The 9 T cell receptor beta chains in this list originate from one sample, sequenced in a study of cytomegalovirus exposure and HLA in healthy donors (dated by TCRdb to the late 2010s). The library was made by the immunoSEQ multiplex PCR assay. This is the immuneACCESS table as TCRdb keeps it, with only in-frame sequences that have V and J called. A part of the clones is gone; compared with another copy, unresolved V genes explain less than half, and the rest is unexplained. Counted in this sample were about 120,000 clones; about 88% of them appeared once. 4.4% of the sample goes to the ten largest clones. The sequenced sample consisted of PBMCs. The receptors originated from a man younger than 35 in good health and CMV-seropositive.

The chain links TRBV7-5 to TRBJ2-5; the D call of TRBD1 is as the table states it, not checked on the DNA. TRBV7-5 is noted as a pseudogene. This CDR3 contains 17 residues. CDR3 region: CVRSLGRGTGGQETQYF. The CDR3, as DNA: TGTGTCAGAAGCCTTGGGAGGGGGACAGGGGGCCAAGAGACCCAGTACTTC.

The V and J genes are TRBV7-2 and TRBJ1-3; tentatively, D is TRBD1 (6 bases). Germline V gives CDR1 SGHTA, CDR2 FQGNSA. This CDR3 has 15 residues. Trimming cost V 1 base and J 0 bases, with 7 bases left between them. DNA of the CDR3: TGTGCCAGCAGCTTAGGGACAGCCTCTGGAAACACCATATATTTT. Translating it yields CASSLGTASGNTIYF.

The chain links TRBV30 to TRBJ1-6; 7 nucleotides agree with TRBD1. Unmatched junction bases numbered 7, after V lost 2 bases and J lost 6 bases. Germline lookup yields CDR1 GTSNPN and CDR2 SVGIG (reference sequence). This CDR3 is built from 15 residues. Here the CDR3 DNA reads TGTGCCTGGAGTAACCCGGGACAGCTTAATTCACCCCTCCACTTT. Translation: CAWSNPGQLNSPLHF.

In this sample, this clone turned up many times. The V gene is TRBV28, the J gene TRBJ2-3; D may be TRBD2 (5 bases). Germline CDR1 reads MDHEN; CDR2 reads SYDVKM. V lost 5 bases and J lost 2, with 14 bases in between. The CDR3 has 15 amino acids. The CDR3: CASSTSGSPTDTQYF. The CDR3 nucleotides are TGTGCCAGCAGTACCTCGGGGTCCCCCACAGATACGCAGTATTTT.

The CDR3 coding sequence is TGTGCCAGCAGCCCATCCTGGACAGGGTCCGGGGAGCTGTTTTTT. It codes for CASSPSWTGSGELFF. V is TRBV7-8 and J is TRBJ2-2; the match to TRBD1 covers 8 bases. Per germline, CDR1 SGHVS and CDR2 FQNEAQ. CDR3 length: 15 amino acids. Losses at the gene ends were 5 bases for V and 6 bases for J; bases not matched to a gene: 8.

CDR3 DNA: TGTGCCAGCTCACCCGACACCGGGGAGCTGTTTTTT. Protein product: CASSPDTGELFF. The chain combines TRBV18 with TRBJ2-2; D uncertain. Germline V gene sequence: CDR1 KGHSH, CDR2 LQKENI. Trimming shortened V by 3 bases and J by 3 bases, and 2 bases separated the two germline ends. The CDR3 is 12 amino acids.

The chain employs TRBV27 and TRBJ2-7, with 8 bases matching TRBD1. CDR1 is MNHEY, CDR2 SMNVEV, per germline (reference sequence). The CDR3 totals 16 residues. V trimming: 4 bases; J trimming: 2 bases; junction bases outside the gene matches: 10. The CDR3 loop is CASSWTLGDRPYEQYF. The CDR3 DNA reads as TGTGCCAGCAGTTGGACCCTGGGGGACAGGCCCTACGAGCAGTACTTC.

The rearrangement links TRBV6-1 to TRBJ1-6; possibly TRBD1 for D (6 bases). The CDR3 sequence is 14 residues long. Germline values: CDR1 MNHNS, CDR2 SASEGT. V lost 1 base, J lost 9 bases, and 10 bases lay in between. In DNA, the CDR3 is TGTGCCAGCAGTGAAGGGACAGTTCCTTCACCCCTCCACTTT. Translating it yields CASSEGTVPSPLHF.

The V gene is TRBV27, the J gene TRBJ2-7, with 9 bases matching TRBD1. CDR1 and CDR2 from the germline V gene are MNHEY and SMNVEV (reference sequence). The CDR3 runs 15 residues. V trimming: 6 bases; J trimming: 6 bases; junction bases outside the gene matches: 12. CDR3 in amino acids: CASRSSGTGQPEQYF. CDR3 coding DNA: TGTGCCAGCAGATCCTCCGGGACAGGGCAACCCGAGCAGTACTTC.